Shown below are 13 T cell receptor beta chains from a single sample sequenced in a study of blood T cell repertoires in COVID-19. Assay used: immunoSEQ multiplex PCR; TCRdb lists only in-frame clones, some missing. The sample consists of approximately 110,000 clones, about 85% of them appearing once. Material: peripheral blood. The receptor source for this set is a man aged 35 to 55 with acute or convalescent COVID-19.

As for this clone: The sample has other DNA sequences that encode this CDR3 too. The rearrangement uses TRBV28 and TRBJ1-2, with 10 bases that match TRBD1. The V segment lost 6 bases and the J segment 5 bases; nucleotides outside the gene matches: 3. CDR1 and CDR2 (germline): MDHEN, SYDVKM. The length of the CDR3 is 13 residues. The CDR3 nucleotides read TGTGCCAGCAGCCCGGGACAGGGGTATGGCTACACCTTC. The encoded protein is CASSPGQGYGYTF.

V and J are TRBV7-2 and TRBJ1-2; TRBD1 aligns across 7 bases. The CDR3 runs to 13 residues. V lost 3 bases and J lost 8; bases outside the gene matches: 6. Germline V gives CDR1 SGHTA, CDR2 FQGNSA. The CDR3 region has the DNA TGTGCCAGCAGCTTCGACAGGGTGGGGGGCTACACCTTC. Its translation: CASSFDRVGGYTF. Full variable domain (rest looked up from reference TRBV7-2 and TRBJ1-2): GAGVSQSPSNKVTEKGKDVELRCDPISGHTALYWYRQSLGQGLEFLIYFQGNSAPDKSGLPSDRFSAERTGGSVSTLTIQRTQQEDSAVYLCASSFDRVGGYTFGSGTRLTVV.

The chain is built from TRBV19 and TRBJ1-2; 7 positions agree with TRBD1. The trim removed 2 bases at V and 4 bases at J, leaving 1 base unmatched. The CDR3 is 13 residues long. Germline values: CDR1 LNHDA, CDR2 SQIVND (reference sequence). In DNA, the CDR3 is TGTGCCAGTAGTATACAGGGGGTCTATGGCTACACCTTC. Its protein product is CASSIQGVYGYTF.

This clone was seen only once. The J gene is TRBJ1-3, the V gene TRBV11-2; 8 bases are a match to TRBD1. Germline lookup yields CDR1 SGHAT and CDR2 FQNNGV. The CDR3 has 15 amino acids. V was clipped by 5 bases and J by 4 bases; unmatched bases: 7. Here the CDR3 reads CASSPDRGGGNTIYF. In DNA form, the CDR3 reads TGTGCCAGCAGCCCTGACAGGGGAGGCGGAAACACCATATATTTT.

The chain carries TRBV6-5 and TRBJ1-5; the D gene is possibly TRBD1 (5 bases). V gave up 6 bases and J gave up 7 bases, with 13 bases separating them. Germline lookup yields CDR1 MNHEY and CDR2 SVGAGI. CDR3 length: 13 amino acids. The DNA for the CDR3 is TGTGCCAGCAGCTTCGGGACTCAGCAGCCCCAGCATTTT. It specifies CASSFGTQQPQHF.

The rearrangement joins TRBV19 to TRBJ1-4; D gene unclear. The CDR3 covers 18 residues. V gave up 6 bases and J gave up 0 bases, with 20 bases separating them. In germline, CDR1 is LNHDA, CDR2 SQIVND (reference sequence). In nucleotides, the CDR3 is TGTGCCAGTAGGAGGGAAGTAGGCAACGGTGCAACTAATGAAAAACTGTTTTTT. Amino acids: CASRREVGNGATNEKLFF. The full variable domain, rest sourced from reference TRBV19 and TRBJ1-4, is DGGITQSPKYLFRKEGQNVTLSCEQNLNHDAMYWYRQDPGQGLRLIYYSQIVNDFQKGDIAEGYSVSREKKESFPLTVTSAQKNPTAFYLCASRREVGNGATNEKLFFGSGTQLSVL.

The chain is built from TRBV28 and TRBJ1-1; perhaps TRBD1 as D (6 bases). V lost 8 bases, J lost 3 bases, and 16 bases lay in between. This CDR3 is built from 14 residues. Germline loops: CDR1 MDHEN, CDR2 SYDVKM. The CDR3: CASYSRGGDTEAFF. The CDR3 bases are TGTGCCAGCTATTCAAGAGGGGGAGACACTGAAGCTTTCTTT.

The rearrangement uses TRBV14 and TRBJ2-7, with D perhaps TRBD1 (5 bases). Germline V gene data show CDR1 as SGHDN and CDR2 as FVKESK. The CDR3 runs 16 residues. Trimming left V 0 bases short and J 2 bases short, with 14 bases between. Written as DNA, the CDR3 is TGTGCCAGCAGCCAAGATCCCAGGGCATTTACCTACGAGCAGTACTTC. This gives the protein CASSQDPRAFTYEQYF. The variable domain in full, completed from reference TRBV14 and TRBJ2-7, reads EAGVTQFPSHSVIEKGQTVTLRCDPISGHDNLYWYRRVMGKEIKFLLHFVKESKQDESGMPNNRFLAERTGGTYSTLKVQPAELEDSGVYFCASSQDPRAFTYEQYFGPGTRLTVT.

This chain's CDR3 is CASSQRGGNEQFF. Written as DNA, the CDR3 is TGTGCCAGCAGCCAAAGGGGGGGCAATGAGCAGTTCTTC. The chain uses TRBV3-1 (or the pseudogene TRBV3-2) and TRBJ2-1; D perhaps matches TRBD2 (7 bases). V was cut by 2 bases and J by 6 bases, with 8 bases left in between. This CDR3 is built from 13 residues. Germline CDR1 reads LGHDT; CDR2 reads YNNKEL (reference sequence).

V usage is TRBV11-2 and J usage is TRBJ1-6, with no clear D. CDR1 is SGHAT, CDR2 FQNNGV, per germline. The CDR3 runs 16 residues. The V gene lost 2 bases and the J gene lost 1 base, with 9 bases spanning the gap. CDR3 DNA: TGTGCCAGCAGCTTATCCAGTATATCCTATAATTCACCCCTCCACTTT. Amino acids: CASSLSSISYNSPLHF.

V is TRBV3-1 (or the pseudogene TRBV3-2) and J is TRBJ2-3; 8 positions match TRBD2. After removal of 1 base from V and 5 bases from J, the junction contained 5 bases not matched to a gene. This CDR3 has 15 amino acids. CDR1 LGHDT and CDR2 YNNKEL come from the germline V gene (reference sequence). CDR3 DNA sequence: TGTGCCAGCAGCCAAGTTTACAGCGGGGGAGATACGCAGTATTTT. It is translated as CASSQVYSGGDTQYF.

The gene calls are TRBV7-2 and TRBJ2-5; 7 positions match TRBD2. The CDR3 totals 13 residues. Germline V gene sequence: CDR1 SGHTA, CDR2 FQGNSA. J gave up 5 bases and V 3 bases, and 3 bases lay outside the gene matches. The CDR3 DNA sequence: TGTGCCAGCAGCTTTGGACTAGTGGAGACCCAGTACTTC. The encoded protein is CASSFGLVETQYF.

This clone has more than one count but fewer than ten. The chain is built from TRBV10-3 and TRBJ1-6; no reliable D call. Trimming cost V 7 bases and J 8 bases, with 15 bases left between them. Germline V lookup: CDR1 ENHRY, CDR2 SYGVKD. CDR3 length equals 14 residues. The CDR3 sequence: CAIKGGVVDSPLHF. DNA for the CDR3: TGTGCCATCAAAGGCGGGGTTGTAGATTCACCCCTCCACTTT.